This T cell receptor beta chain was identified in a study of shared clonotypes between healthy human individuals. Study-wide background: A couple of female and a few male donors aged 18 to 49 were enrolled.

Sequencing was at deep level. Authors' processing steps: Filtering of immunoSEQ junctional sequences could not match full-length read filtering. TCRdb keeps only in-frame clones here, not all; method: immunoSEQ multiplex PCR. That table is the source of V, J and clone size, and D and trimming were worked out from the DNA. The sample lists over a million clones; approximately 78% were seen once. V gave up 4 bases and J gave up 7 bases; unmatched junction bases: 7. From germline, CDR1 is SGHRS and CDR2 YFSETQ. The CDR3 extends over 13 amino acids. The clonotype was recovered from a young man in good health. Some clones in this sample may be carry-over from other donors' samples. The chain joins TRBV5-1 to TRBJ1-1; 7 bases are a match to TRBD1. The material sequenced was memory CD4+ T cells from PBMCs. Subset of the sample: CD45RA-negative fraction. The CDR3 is CASSQQGSGEAFF. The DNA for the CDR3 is TGCGCCAGCAGCCAACAGGGGTCTGGTGAAGCTTTCTTT.